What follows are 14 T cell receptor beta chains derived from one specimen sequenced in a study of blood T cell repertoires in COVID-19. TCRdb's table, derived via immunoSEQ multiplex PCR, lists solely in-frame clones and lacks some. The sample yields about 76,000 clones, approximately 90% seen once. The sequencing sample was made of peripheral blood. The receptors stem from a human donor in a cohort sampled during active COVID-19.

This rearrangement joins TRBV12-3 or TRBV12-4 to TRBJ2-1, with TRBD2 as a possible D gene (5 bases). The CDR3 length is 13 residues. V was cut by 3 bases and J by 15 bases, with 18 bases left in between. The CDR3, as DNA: TGTGCCAGCAGTTTGAACAGAAGGGAGCGTCCGTTCTTC. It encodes CASSLNRRERPFF.

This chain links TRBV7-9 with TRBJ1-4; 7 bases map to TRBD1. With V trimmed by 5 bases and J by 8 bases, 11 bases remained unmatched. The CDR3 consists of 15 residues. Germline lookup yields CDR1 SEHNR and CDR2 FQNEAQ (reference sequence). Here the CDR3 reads CASSGTGAREEKLFF. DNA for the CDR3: TGTGCCAGCAGCGGCACAGGGGCCCGAGAGGAAAAACTGTTTTTT.

This chain's CDR3 is CASSGPGLAGHNGINEQFF. For the CDR3, the DNA is TGCGCCAGCAGCGGCCCGGGACTAGCGGGCCATAATGGGATCAATGAGCAGTTCTTC. The chain joins TRBV5-1 to TRBJ2-1; TRBD2 aligns across 12 bases. Germline V lookup: CDR1 SGHRS, CDR2 YFSETQ. The CDR3 covers 19 residues. The V and J ends lost 4 bases and 6 bases, in that order; junction bases with no gene match: 17.

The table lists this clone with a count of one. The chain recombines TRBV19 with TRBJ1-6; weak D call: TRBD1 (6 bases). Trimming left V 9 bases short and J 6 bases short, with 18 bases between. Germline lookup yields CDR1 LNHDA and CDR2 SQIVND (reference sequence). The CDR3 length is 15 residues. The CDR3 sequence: CASRPATGGNSPLHF. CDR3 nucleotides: TGTGCCAGCAGACCCGCGACAGGCGGTAATTCACCCCTCCACTTT.

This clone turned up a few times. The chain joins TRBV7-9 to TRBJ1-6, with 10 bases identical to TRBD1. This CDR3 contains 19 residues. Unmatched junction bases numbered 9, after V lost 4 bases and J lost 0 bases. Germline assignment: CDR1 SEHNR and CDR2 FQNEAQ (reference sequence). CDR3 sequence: CASSSRRGQGSSYNSPLHF. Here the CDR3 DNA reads TGTGCCAGCAGCTCACGTCGGGGACAGGGGAGCTCCTATAATTCACCCCTCCACTTT. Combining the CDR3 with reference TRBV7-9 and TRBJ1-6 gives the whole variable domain DTGVSQNPRHKITKRGQNVTFRCDPISEHNRLYWYRQTLGQGPEFLTYFQNEAQLEKSRLLSDRFSAERPKGSFSTLEIQRTEQGDSAMYLCASSSRRGQGSSYNSPLHFGNGTRLTVT.

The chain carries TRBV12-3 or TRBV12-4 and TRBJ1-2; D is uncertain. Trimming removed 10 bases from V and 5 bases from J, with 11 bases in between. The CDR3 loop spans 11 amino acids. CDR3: CANLGGYGYTF. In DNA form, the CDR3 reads TGTGCCAACCTGGGAGGTTATGGCTACACCTTC.

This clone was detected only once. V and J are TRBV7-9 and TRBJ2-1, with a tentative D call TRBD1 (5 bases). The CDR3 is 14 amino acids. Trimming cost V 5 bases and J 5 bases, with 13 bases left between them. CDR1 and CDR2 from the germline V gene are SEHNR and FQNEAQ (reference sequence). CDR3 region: CASSGQGSDNEQFF. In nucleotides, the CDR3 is TGTGCCAGCAGCGGCCAGGGATCAGACAATGAGCAGTTCTTC.

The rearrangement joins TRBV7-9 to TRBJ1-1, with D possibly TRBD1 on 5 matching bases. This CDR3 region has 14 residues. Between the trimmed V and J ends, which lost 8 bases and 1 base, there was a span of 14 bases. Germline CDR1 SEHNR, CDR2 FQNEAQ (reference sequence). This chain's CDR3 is CASAPRGGNTEAFF. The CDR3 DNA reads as TGTGCCAGCGCCCCCCGGGGGGGGAACACTGAAGCTTTCTTT.

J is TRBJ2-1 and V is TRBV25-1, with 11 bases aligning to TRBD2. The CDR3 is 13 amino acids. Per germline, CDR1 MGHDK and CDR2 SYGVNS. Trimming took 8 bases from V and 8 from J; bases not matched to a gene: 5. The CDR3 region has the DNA TGTGCCAGCCTAGCGGGGGGAAACCATGAGCAGTTCTTC. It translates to CASLAGGNHEQFF.

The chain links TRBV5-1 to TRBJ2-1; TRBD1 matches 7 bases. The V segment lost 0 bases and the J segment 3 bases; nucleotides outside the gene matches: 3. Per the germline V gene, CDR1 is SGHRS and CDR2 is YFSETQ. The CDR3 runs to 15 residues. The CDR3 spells CASSLGQGIYNEQFF. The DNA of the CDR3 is TGCGCCAGCAGCTTGGGACAGGGCATCTACAATGAGCAGTTCTTC.

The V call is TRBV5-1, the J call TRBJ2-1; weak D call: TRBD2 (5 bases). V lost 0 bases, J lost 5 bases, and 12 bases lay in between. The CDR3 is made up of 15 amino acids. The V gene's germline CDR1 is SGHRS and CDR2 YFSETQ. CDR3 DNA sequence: TGCGCCAGCAGCTTGGAAGGACGGGGAGACAATGAGCAGTTCTTC. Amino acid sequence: CASSLEGRGDNEQFF.

CDR3 loop: CASSLGAPTNEKLFF. For the CDR3, the DNA is TGTGCCAGCAGCTTGGGCGCTCCAACTAATGAAAAACTGTTTTTT. The chain links TRBV5-6 to TRBJ1-4, with D unclear. The V end lost 0 bases, the J end lost 0 bases, and 6 bases lay between the germline ends. The CDR3 spans 15 residues. Germline lookup yields CDR1 SGHDT and CDR2 YYEEEE.

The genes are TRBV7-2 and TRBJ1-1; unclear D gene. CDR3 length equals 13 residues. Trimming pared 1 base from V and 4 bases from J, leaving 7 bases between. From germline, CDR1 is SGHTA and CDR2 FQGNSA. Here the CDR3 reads CASSLGGSTEAFF. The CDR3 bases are TGTGCCAGCAGCTTAGGTGGCAGCACTGAAGCTTTCTTT.

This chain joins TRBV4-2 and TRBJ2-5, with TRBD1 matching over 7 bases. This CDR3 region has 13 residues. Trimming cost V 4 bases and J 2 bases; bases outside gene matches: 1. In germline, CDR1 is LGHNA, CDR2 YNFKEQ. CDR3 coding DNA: TGTGCCAGCAGCCCACAGGGGCAAGAGACCCAGTACTTC. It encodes CASSPQGQETQYF.